The rows below give T cell receptor beta chains drawn from one sample of a study of radiotherapy plus CTLA-4 blockade in lung cancer. This table comes from immunoSEQ multiplex PCR, and its TCRdb copy is limited to in-frame clones, with some not included. This table has 80,000 or so clones, about 79% appearing once. The sample here was peripheral blood, taken from a patient treated with radiotherapy plus ipilimumab. These receptors originate from a human donor with non-small cell lung cancer who had a partial response to radiotherapy plus ipilimumab. Some clones in this sample may be carry-over from other donors' samples. Both conserved end residues are part of each CDR3. The D gene is left open where the match is weak. A row's size may be missing; if present it is once, few, many or a size class.

TRBD1,.,TRBJ1-3,TRBV5-1,TGCGCCAGCAGCTTGGGACAGGGGATAAACACCATATATTTT,CASSLGQGINTIYF
TRBD2,.,TRBJ2-4,TRBV28,TGTGCCAGCCGTTCTAGCGGGGTGAAAAACATTCAGTACTTC,CASRSSGVKNIQYF
TRBD2,medium-sized,TRBJ2-1,TRBV10-3,TGTGCCATCAGTGAGCCCACGGGGGGGAGGGGGAATGAGCAGTTCTTC,CAISEPTGGRGNEQFF
.,.,TRBJ1-1,TRBV5-1,TGCGCCAGCAGCTCAGAGACAGGTCAAACTGAAGCTTTCTTT,CASSSETGQTEAFF
.,.,TRBJ1-1,TRBV6-4,TGTGCCAGCAGCCTGGGGGCAGGGGTAGGTTTGTCTGAAGCTTTCTTT,CASSLGAGVGLSEAFF
.,.,TRBJ2-2,TRBV19,TGTGCCAGCTCGGCGGGGTCGAACACCGGGGAGCTGTTTTTT,CASSAGSNTGELFF
.,once,TRBJ1-5,TRBV6-1,TGTGCCAGCAGTGCGGGGGGGAATCAGCCCCAGCATTTT,CASSAGGNQPQHF
.,.,TRBJ1-1,TRBV2,TGTGCCAGCACTAGACCCGGGAACACTGAAGCTTTCTTT,CASTRPGNTEAFF
TRBD2,.,TRBJ2-1,TRBV11-3,TGTGCCAGCAGCTTTTCTAGCGGGAGGAGTCTCAATGAGCAGTTCTTC,CASSFSSGRSLNEQFF
.,few,TRBJ1-5,TRBV7-3,TGTGCCAGCAGCTTAAGCGTAAATCAGCCCCAGCATTTT,CASSLSVNQPQHF
.,.,TRBJ1-2,TRBV7-9,TGTGCCAGCAGCTTAGGCGGACAGTATGGCTACACCTTC,CASSLGGQYGYTF
.,.,TRBJ2-7,TRBV5-5,TGTGCCAGCAGCCTTACAGGGGAGGTGCAGTACTTC,CASSLTGEVQYF
TRBD1,.,TRBJ1-1,TRBV19,TGTGCCAGTAGGGACAGGGTTAACACTGAAGCTTTCTTT,CASRDRVNTEAFF
.,.,TRBJ2-1,TRBV7-9,TGTGCCAGCAGCTTAGAGCGGAGCTCCTACAATGAGCAGTTCTTC,CASSLERSSYNEQFF
.,medium-sized,TRBJ2-1,TRBV7-9,TGTGCCAGCAGCCCCCGTTACGAGGAAAAGTTCTTC,CASSPRYEEKFF
TRBD1,few,TRBJ1-5,TRBV27,TGTGCCAGCAGTCCCCGACAGGGACTTAGCAATCAGCCCCAGCATTTT,CASSPRQGLSNQPQHF
.,.,TRBJ1-4,TRBV6-1,TGTGCCAGCAGTGAAATCAGGTCCAATGAAAAACTGTTTTTT,CASSEIRSNEKLFF
.,.,TRBJ2-6,TRBV6-1,TGTGCCAGCAGTGAAATCAAGATCCAGTACTCTCTCCAGGCTGGGGCCAACGTCCTGACTTTC,CASSEIKIQYSLQAGANVLTF
.,.,TRBJ1-1,TRBV7-8,TGTGCCAGCAGCGCCCGGGACACTGAAGCTTTCTTT,CASSARDTEAFF
TRBD2,.,TRBJ2-5,TRBV30,TGTGCCTGGAGTGTACCCTGGGCTAGCGGCTCCCAAGAGACCCAGTACTTC,CAWSVPWASGSQETQYF
.,.,TRBJ2-5,TRBV2,TGTGCCAGCGGGGGCCGGACAGCTCAAGAGACCCAGTACTTC,CASGGRTAQETQYF
TRBD2,.,TRBJ2-2,TRBV30,TGTGCCTGGAGTTTTCCGGTAGCGGGAGCGCCCGGGGAGCTGTTTTTT,CAWSFPVAGAPGELFF
.,.,TRBJ1-2,TRBV10-3,TGTGCCATCAGTGGAGGCACTTACTATGGCTACACCTTC,CAISGGTYYGYTF
.,.,TRBJ1-6,TRBV5-4,TGTGCCAGCAGGGACAGTCGAGTCCTTTATCGGTCCTATAATTCACCCCTCCACTTT,CASRDSRVLYRSYNSPLHF
.,.,TRBJ1-2,TRBV6-6,TGTGCCAGCACCTCCGCGGGATCGGGTAACTATGGCTACACCTTC,CASTSAGSGNYGYTF
TRBD2,.,TRBJ2-1,TRBV27,TGTGCCAGCAGTTTCGGGGGGACCTACAATGAGCAGTTCTTC,CASSFGGTYNEQFF
.,few,TRBJ2-6,TRBV5-1,TGCGCCAGCAGCTTGCAGGGCGCTTATAGCTCTGGGGCCAACGTCCTGACTTTC,CASSLQGAYSSGANVLTF
.,.,TRBJ1-2,TRBV7-2,TGTGCCAGCAGCTTATCCATACAGGGCCGCTACACCTTC,CASSLSIQGRYTF
TRBD2,once,TRBJ2-5,TRBV6-5,TGTGCCAGCAGGGGGAGCGGGGGCGCCCAGGGGACCCAGTACTTC,CASRGSGGAQGTQYF
.,.,TRBJ1-1,TRBV6-4,TGTGCCAGCCGACGGACACATCAAGCTTTCTTT,CASRRTHQAFF
TRBD1,.,TRBJ1-2,TRBV4-1,TGCGCCAGCAGCCCGAATACAGGGGGACATGGCTACACCTTC,CASSPNTGGHGYTF
.,.,TRBJ2-5,TRBV9,TGTGCCAGCAGCGTAGCCCCCTGGGGGGCCCAGTACTTC,CASSVAPWGAQYF
.,.,TRBJ2-1,TRBV19,TGTGCCACCAGGGGCAGCTACAATGAGCAGTTCTTC,CATRGSYNEQFF
TRBD2,.,TRBJ2-7,TRBV28,TGTGCCAGCAGTGCACCGGGACTATCTTTCGAGCAGTACTTC,CASSAPGLSFEQYF
TRBD1,.,TRBJ2-3,TRBV7-9,TGTGCCAGCAGCTTAGCCGGACAGGGTTCAGATACGCAGTATTTT,CASSLAGQGSDTQYF
.,.,TRBJ2-5,TRBV18,TGTGCCAGCTCCCCGGTGGAGGGAAGTAGAGAGACCCAGTACTTC,CASSPVEGSRETQYF
.,.,TRBJ2-5,TRBV7-6,TGTGCCAGCAGCTTAGCGCCAGGGCAAGAGACCCAGTACTTC,CASSLAPGQETQYF
.,.,TRBJ2-2,TRBV11-3,TGTGCCAGCAGCTACTTCACCGGGGAGCTGTTTTTT,CASSYFTGELFF
TRBD1,.,TRBJ1-1,TRBV5-4,TGTGCCAGCAGCCCCGGGACAGGGGGAAGAAGCACTGAAGCTTTCTTT,CASSPGTGGRSTEAFF
.,few,TRBJ2-7,TRBV19,TGTGCCAGTAGTATAGGGTATGGGTCAAGTCGGGAGAACTACGAGCAGTACTTC,CASSIGYGSSRENYEQYF
TRBD1,.,TRBJ1-5,TRBV6-5,TGTGCCAGCAGAATGGACAGGGACCCTTTTCAGCCCCAGCATTTT,CASRMDRDPFQPQHF
.,.,TRBJ1-5,TRBV29-1,TGCAGCGTGCAACAGGGACGGAATCAGCCCCAGCATTTT,CSVQQGRNQPQHF